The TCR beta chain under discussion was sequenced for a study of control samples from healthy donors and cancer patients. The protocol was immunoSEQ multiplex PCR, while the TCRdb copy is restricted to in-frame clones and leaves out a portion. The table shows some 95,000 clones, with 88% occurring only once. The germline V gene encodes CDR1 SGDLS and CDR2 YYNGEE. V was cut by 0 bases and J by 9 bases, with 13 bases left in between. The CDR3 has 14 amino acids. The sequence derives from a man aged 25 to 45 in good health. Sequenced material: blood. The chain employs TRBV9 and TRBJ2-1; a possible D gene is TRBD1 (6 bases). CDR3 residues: CASSVDQGRGEQFF. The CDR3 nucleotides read TGTGCCAGCAGCGTAGATCAGGGGAGAGGTGAGCAGTTCTTC.